Following are 15 T cell receptor beta chains from one sample sequenced in a study of blood T cell repertoires in COVID-19. The repertoire was sequenced with immunoSEQ multiplex PCR; TCRdb's copy has only in-frame clones and lacks some. The repertoire holds around 190,000 clones, about nine tenths seen once, with about 1% in the top ten. Sequences were obtained from peripheral blood. All receptors derive from a man aged 30-40 years with acute or convalescent COVID-19.

This clone occurred once. V is TRBV6-1 and J is TRBJ2-4; a possible D gene is TRBD2 (5 bases). Trimming took off 3 bases at V and 0 bases at J, with 9 bases between the two ends. This CDR3 has 15 amino acids. The germline V gene encodes CDR1 MNHNS and CDR2 SASEGT. As DNA, the CDR3 is TGTGCCAGCAGTGAGGGAGTAATAGCCAAAAACATTCAGTACTTC. Its protein product is CASSEGVIAKNIQYF.

This rearrangement joins TRBV10-3 to TRBJ1-5; D remains ambiguous. The length of the CDR3 is 14 residues. The germline CDR1 and CDR2 sequences are ENHRY and SYGVKD. Trimming shortened V by 3 bases and J by 7 bases, and 13 bases separated the two germline ends. Here the CDR3 reads CAISDRGSDQPQHF. In DNA, the CDR3 is TGTGCCATCAGTGATCGAGGGAGCGACCAGCCCCAGCATTTT.

V and J are TRBV12-3 or TRBV12-4 and TRBJ2-5; the match to TRBD2 covers 7 bases. The CDR3 consists of 13 residues. After removal of 6 bases from V and 2 bases from J, the junction contained 3 bases not matched to a gene. CDR3 amino acids: CASSGTNQETQYF. The CDR3 region has the DNA TGTGCCAGCAGCGGGACTAATCAAGAGACCCAGTACTTC.

A single count supports this clone. This chain connects TRBV5-6 to TRBJ1-2; D is ambiguous. This CDR3 spans 14 amino acids. The V gene's germline CDR1 is SGHDT and CDR2 YYEEEE. V lost 0 bases and J 8 bases, leaving 14 bases between the germline ends. CDR3 coding DNA: TGTGCCAGCAGCTTGGCAGCGGGGAGACCCGGCTACACCTTC. Protein: CASSLAAGRPGYTF.

CDR3 sequence reads: CASSPGTGNNEQFF. CDR3 nucleotide sequence: TGTGCCAGCAGTCCCGGGACAGGGAACAATGAGCAGTTCTTC. The gene calls are TRBV5-8 and TRBJ2-1, with TRBD1 identical over 9 bases. The V and J ends lost 5 bases and 5 bases, in that order; junction bases with no gene match: 5. Per the germline V gene, CDR1 is SGHTS and CDR2 is YDEGEE. The CDR3 runs to 14 residues.

The CDR3 DNA is TGCGCCAGCAGCTTGATGGGACAGGGTAACTATGGCTACACCTTC. It codes for CASSLMGQGNYGYTF. The genes are TRBV5-1 and TRBJ1-2; 9 bases match TRBD1. The ends lost 1 base at V and 1 base at J; junction bases unmatched: 2. The CDR3 is 15 amino acids. Germline CDR1 and CDR2: SGHRS and YFSETQ.

This clone was detected once. The chain employs TRBV6-5 and TRBJ2-7; D gene ambiguous. The germline gives CDR1 MNHEY, CDR2 SVGAGI. The CDR3 runs 14 residues. Between the trimmed V and J ends, which lost 6 bases and 2 bases, there was a span of 14 bases. CDR3 sequence (DNA): TGTGCCAGCAGACCCCCCCGGGTCCCCTACGAGCAGTACTTC. It yields the protein CASRPPRVPYEQYF.

This clone was detected once. The CDR3 nucleotides are TGCGCCAGCAGCGAAAGACAGGGGAACACTGAAGCTTTCTTT. Translated: CASSERQGNTEAFF. The rearrangement links TRBV4-1 to TRBJ1-1, with TRBD1 identical over 7 bases. V shed 5 bases and J 1 base; nucleotides not matched to a gene: 4. CDR1 is MGHRA and CDR2 is YSYEKL in the germline V gene. This CDR3 region has 14 residues.

This clone was observed a handful of times. CDR3: CASSTRSGGSGYTF. CDR3 nucleotides: TGTGCCAGCAGTACCCGGAGCGGGGGGAGTGGCTACACCTTC. The V call is TRBV27, the J call TRBJ1-2, with a tentative D call TRBD1 (5 bases). Between the trimmed V and J ends, which lost 5 bases and 7 bases, there was a span of 17 bases. CDR1 MNHEY and CDR2 SMNVEV come from the germline V gene (reference sequence). This CDR3 is built from 14 residues.

V is TRBV15 and J is TRBJ1-6, with 11 bases identical to TRBD1. CDR1 and CDR2 (germline): LNHNV, YYDKDF (reference sequence). Unmatched junction bases numbered 17, after V lost 0 bases and J lost 7 bases. This CDR3 spans 21 amino acids. The CDR3 nucleotides are TGTGCCACCAGCAGAGATCTTGCGGACAGGGGGCGTCCCGGGGTAAATTCACCCCTCCACTTT. This sequence encodes CATSRDLADRGRPGVNSPLHF.

This chain uses TRBV19 with TRBJ2-7; 9 bases line up with TRBD2. From germline, CDR1 is LNHDA and CDR2 SQIVND (reference sequence). This CDR3 is 14 amino acids long. The trim removed 6 bases at V and 4 bases at J, leaving 7 bases unmatched. The CDR3 loop reads CASRRIAGVYEQYF. The CDR3 bases are TGTGCCAGTAGAAGGATAGCGGGGGTGTACGAGCAGTACTTC.

The chain is built from TRBV18 and TRBJ1-6, with D possibly TRBD1 on 5 matching bases. The CDR3 covers 14 residues. Germline-derived CDR1 and CDR2 are KGHSH and LQKENI. V was cut by 3 bases and J by 7 bases, with 10 bases left in between. In DNA, the CDR3 is TGTGCCAGCTCACCGGGGGGGATGAATTCACCCCTCCACTTT. Protein: CASSPGGMNSPLHF.

The gene calls are TRBV7-9 and TRBJ2-7; unclear D gene. The CDR3 is made up of 17 amino acids. Germline lookup yields CDR1 SEHNR and CDR2 FQNEAQ (reference sequence). With 2 bases removed from V and 0 bases from J, the gap between germline ends came to 17 bases. The CDR3 is CASSLKSEARSSYEQYF. CDR3 DNA: TGTGCCAGCAGCTTAAAGTCAGAGGCACGGAGCTCCTACGAGCAGTACTTC.

The chain has TRBV7-9 and TRBJ1-2; no definite D call. The CDR3 covers 13 residues. Germline-derived CDR1 and CDR2 are SEHNR and FQNEAQ (reference sequence). V was shortened by 2 bases and J by 8 bases, with 12 bases between the two germline ends. CDR3 in DNA: TGTGCCAGCAGCTTACGCGACAATAGAGGCTACACCTTC. It yields the protein CASSLRDNRGYTF.

The chain combines TRBV12-3 or TRBV12-4 with TRBJ1-5; D gene unclear. Trimming removed 3 bases from V and 1 base from J, with 4 bases in between. This CDR3 spans 13 amino acids. The CDR3, as DNA: TGTGCCAGCAGTTTTGGCAGCAATCAGCCCCAGCATTTT. This translates into CASSFGSNQPQHF.